This entry features one TCR beta chain sequence. This clonotype occurred a few times. The target of this receptor is not known. It has no much larger one-base neighbor in the sample; base qualities were not kept. This sample is drawn from a study of T-cell reconstitution after alpha-beta-depleted transplantation in children (dated by TCRdb to about 2016). Background for the entire study: The study quantitatively tracked T-cell immune reconstitution after TCRalphabeta/CD19-depleted allogeneic hematopoietic cell transplantation in children using TCR repertoire profiling.

Libraries came from PCR. The run used an Illumina HiSeq 2500. TCR libraries were prepared with molecular barcoding, using unique molecular identifiers to normalize TCRbeta repertoire quantification. The raw public data were reprocessed by TCRdb itself: fastp quality trimming at Q25, MiXCR clonotype calling, in-frame beta chains only. Identical CDR3 proteins give one entry, which carries the most common genes and DNA. The sample profile shows some 830,000 distinct CDR3 sequences; roughly 16% of them were found once. The top ten constitute about 5% of the sample. Sample treatment or condition, as interpreted from the label and publication: allogeneic hematopoietic cell transplantation with graft depleted of TCRalphabeta T cells and CD19 B cells. Transplant recipients were children who received TCRalphabeta/CD19-depleted allogeneic hematopoietic cell grafts. V is clipped by 3 bases and J by 2 bases, and the sequence between their germline boundaries is 19 bases long. Sequences SEHNR (CDR1) and FQNEAQ (CDR2) are obtained from the germline V gene (reference sequence). From its cysteine to its phenylalanine, the CDR3 spans 17 amino acids. Solely the CDR3 DNA is kept, with 51 bases framed from the first base.

Beyond this particular receptor, the publication reports: The apparently early recovery of alphabetaT-cell counts about two months after transplant reportedly depended on only several hundred rapidly expanded clones that came from non-depleted graft cells. In some patients, the high TCRbeta diversity seen at day 60 was put down to recipient T cells and intrathymic progenitors that had survived conditioning. The frequencies of hyperexpanded clones fell over the following months, and after one year, T-cell counts and TCRbeta diversity were mostly attributed to newly produced T cells.

The clonotype originates from a male patient aged 10 to 17 who had a stem cell transplant for acute lymphoblastic leukemia, so the T cells may come from the graft donor. Sequencing used PBMCs, mostly from graft donor cells, obtained 360 days after TCRalphabeta/CD19-depleted stem cell transplant. This sequence uses TRBV7-9 and TRBJ2-5; the D gene is not confidently resolved. The CDR3 here reads CASSFPKLGRPQETQYF. The DNA sequence is TGTGCCAGCAGCTTTCCCAAATTGGGCAGACCACAAGAGACCCAGTACTTC.